These 22 T cell receptor beta chains were sequenced from one sample in a study of OX40 agonist ivuxolimab in advanced cancers. Profiled with immunoSEQ multiplex PCR; TCRdb holds only in-frame clones, not every one. The table includes more than 90,000 clones, 70% to 85% detected once. Sample: CD4+ or CD8+ T cells sorted from blood, taken in a trial of the OX40 agonist ivuxolimab. The receptors were sampled from an adult with an advanced solid tumor such as melanoma, head and neck, liver or kidney cancer.

The rearrangement uses TRBV7-6 and TRBJ2-6; D unclear. V lost 5 bases and J 0 bases, leaving 2 bases between the germline ends. Germline CDR1 and CDR2: SGHVS and FNYEAQ. This CDR3 has 13 residues. CDR3 sequence: CASSDSGANVLTF. The CDR3, as DNA: TGTGCCAGCAGCGACTCTGGGGCCAACGTCCTGACTTTC.

V is TRBV9 and J is TRBJ2-2; D remains ambiguous. The V and J ends lost 2 bases and 0 bases respectively, with 8 bases between them. The CDR3 contains 15 residues. The germline V gene encodes CDR1 SGDLS and CDR2 YYNGEE. The CDR3 here is CASSVRVSNTGELFF. CDR3 DNA sequence: TGTGCCAGCAGCGTGCGCGTTTCGAACACCGGGGAGCTGTTTTTT.

The J gene is TRBJ1-4, the V gene TRBV7-9; D is possibly TRBD1 (6 bases). Per the germline V gene, CDR1 is SEHNR and CDR2 is FQNEAQ (reference sequence). The length of the CDR3 is 14 residues. The V gene lost 1 base and the J gene lost 8 bases, with 11 bases spanning the gap. The DNA of the CDR3 is TGTGCCAGCAGCTTAGGCGGACAGAAGGAAAAACTGTTTTTT. It specifies CASSLGGQKEKLFF.

This chain joins TRBV30 and TRBJ2-5, with TRBD2 as a possible D gene (6 bases). Germline assignment: CDR1 GTSNPN and CDR2 SVGIG (reference sequence). V was clipped by 3 bases and J by 3 bases, with 17 bases between them. The CDR3 consists of 15 residues. DNA of the CDR3: TGTGCCTGGAGGCGGGGCCGAGGCGGGAAAGAGACCCAGTACTTC. This gives the protein CAWRRGRGGKETQYF.

V usage is TRBV21-1 and J usage is TRBJ1-6; the DNA was not compared with TRBD1, the D call given in the table. TRBV21-1 is recorded as a pseudogene. This CDR3 comprises 14 residues. The CDR3 region has the DNA TGTGCCAGCACCAAAGGACAGGATAATTCACCCCTCCACTTT. As protein: CASTKGQDNSPLHF.

This clone was picked up a small number of times. V and J are TRBV19 and TRBJ1-5; unclear D gene. CDR1 and CDR2 from the germline V gene are LNHDA and SQIVND (reference sequence). The CDR3 extends over 14 amino acids. Trimming took 3 bases from V and 6 from J, leaving 12 bases between them. CDR3 sequence: CASSIRVSIQPQHF. As DNA, the CDR3 is TGTGCCAGTAGTATTAGGGTCAGTATTCAGCCCCAGCATTTT.

By share, this clone ranks as medium-sized. The chain links TRBV7-9 to TRBJ1-1, with D perhaps matching TRBD1 (5 bases). The CDR3 is 15 residues long. From germline, CDR1 is SEHNR and CDR2 FQNEAQ (reference sequence). Trimming pared 7 bases from V and 0 bases from J, leaving 15 bases between. CDR3 sequence reads: CASTLNRGMNTEAFF. The CDR3 DNA reads TGTGCCAGCACCCTTAATAGGGGTATGAACACTGAAGCTTTCTTT. Combining the CDR3 with reference TRBV7-9 and TRBJ1-1 gives the whole variable domain DTGVSQNPRHKITKRGQNVTFRCDPISEHNRLYWYRQTLGQGPEFLTYFQNEAQLEKSRLLSDRFSAERPKGSFSTLEIQRTEQGDSAMYLCASTLNRGMNTEAFFGQGTRLTVV.

The rearrangement joins TRBV6-1 to TRBJ2-3, with D unresolved. V was trimmed by 8 bases and J by 1 base, leaving 13 bases between them. This CDR3 has 14 amino acids. Germline values: CDR1 MNHNS, CDR2 SASEGT. This CDR3 reads CASVITGGTDTQYF. DNA for the CDR3: TGTGCCAGCGTCATTACGGGCGGCACAGATACGCAGTATTTT.

The chain joins TRBV30 to TRBJ1-6; the match to TRBD1 covers 7 bases. In germline, CDR1 is GTSNPN, CDR2 SVGIG (reference sequence). J lost 5 bases, V lost 5 bases, and 6 bases had no gene match. The CDR3 has 14 amino acids. The CDR3 coding sequence is TGTGCCTGGGCGGACAGGCCCAATAATTCACCCCTCCACTTT. It encodes CAWADRPNNSPLHF.

The V and J genes are TRBV11-2 and TRBJ2-5; D might be TRBD1 (6 bases). The CDR3 is made up of 15 amino acids. The ends were cut back, 5 bases at V and 5 bases at J, with 18 bases in the middle. The germline gives CDR1 SGHAT, CDR2 FQNNGV. The DNA for the CDR3 is TGTGCCAGCAGCCCGGGGCGGTCAAGGGGGGAGACCCAGTACTTC. This translates into CASSPGRSRGETQYF.

The sample holds many counts of this clone. The chain uses TRBV27 and TRBJ2-5, with 10 bases identical to TRBD1. Germline CDR1 and CDR2: MNHEY and SMNVEV (reference sequence). The CDR3 has 14 residues. J was trimmed by 4 bases and V by 6 bases; bases with no gene match: 5. CDR3 sequence reads: CASRTTGGAETQYF. CDR3 nucleotide sequence: TGTGCCAGCAGGACGACAGGGGGCGCAGAGACCCAGTACTTC.

The chain carries TRBV4-2 and TRBJ2-2; D uncertain. V shed 5 bases and J shed 3 bases, with 13 bases lying between them. The CDR3 is 15 amino acids. Germline CDR1 is LGHNA and CDR2 is YNFKEQ. CDR3 in DNA: TGTGCCAGCAGCTTGGCCCAAGATTACACCGGGGAGCTGTTTTTT. It specifies CASSLAQDYTGELFF.

This chain links TRBV14 with TRBJ2-7; D gene ambiguous. Germline V gene lookup returns CDR1 SGHDN and CDR2 FVKESK. The CDR3 is 14 amino acids. The V gene lost 4 bases and the J gene lost 5 bases, with 15 bases spanning the gap. The CDR3 DNA reads TGTGCCAGCAGCCTCGGCCAGTTCTACGACGAGCAGTACTTC. It yields the protein CASSLGQFYDEQYF.

V and J are TRBV5-8 and TRBJ2-5; possibly TRBD2 for D (6 bases). Looked up from germline, CDR1 is SGHTS and CDR2 is YDEGEE. The CDR3 consists of 14 residues. V was clipped by 4 bases and J by 9 bases, with 19 bases between them. CDR3 region: CASSPGLAQRAQYF. The DNA for the CDR3 is TGTGCCAGCAGCCCGGGACTTGCCCAACGGGCCCAGTACTTC.

J is TRBJ2-3 and V is TRBV7-9; D remains unclear. Trimming stripped 1 base from V and 0 bases from J, with 11 bases between. This CDR3 is 16 amino acids long. CDR1 SEHNR and CDR2 FQNEAQ come from the germline V gene (reference sequence). The CDR3 DNA is TGTGCCAGCAGCTTAGTGGTGGCCTCTAGCACAGATACGCAGTATTTT. Translating gives CASSLVVASSTDTQYF.

This clone was seen only a few times. The gene calls are TRBV4-1 and TRBJ2-2, with D possibly matching TRBD1 (8 bases). The CDR3 length is 21 residues. V shed 1 base and J shed 1 base, with 25 bases lying between them. CDR1 is MGHRA and CDR2 is YSYEKL in the germline V gene. CDR3 DNA sequence: TGCGCCAGCAGCCAAGTGGGGGGGGACAGGTTTAAGCAGCGGAACACCGGGGAGCTGTTTTTT. It codes for CASSQVGGDRFKQRNTGELFF.

V is TRBV6-1 and J is TRBJ1-5, with unresolved D. CDR1 MNHNS and CDR2 SASEGT come from the germline V gene. V lost 6 bases and J lost 4, with 10 bases in between. CDR3 length: 13 residues. CDR3 nucleotide sequence: TGTGCCAGCAGCCGCGACGGTAATCAGCCCCAGCATTTT. It codes for CASSRDGNQPQHF.

V is TRBV28 and J is TRBJ1-2; no reliable D call. Trimming stripped 1 base from V and 4 bases from J, with 10 bases between. Looked up from germline, CDR1 is MDHEN and CDR2 is SYDVKM. The CDR3 sequence is 14 residues long. The CDR3 region is CASSLSASIYGYTF. DNA for the CDR3: TGTGCCAGCAGTTTATCGGCCAGCATCTATGGCTACACCTTC.

This clone occurred once. CDR3 bases: TGTGCCAGCAGTTATCCAGGGGGCTTAAGCTACGAGCAGTACTTC. Its translation: CASSYPGGLSYEQYF. The rearrangement uses TRBV6-6 and TRBJ2-7, with 8 bases matching TRBD1. J was trimmed by 3 bases and V by 3 bases; bases with no gene match: 7. The CDR3 has 15 residues. The germline CDR1 and CDR2 sequences are MNHNY and SVGAGI (reference sequence).

This chain joins TRBV7-2 and TRBJ2-5, with 8 bases lining up with TRBD2. The CDR3 covers 15 residues. Germline V CDR1 and CDR2: SGHTA, FQGNSA. Trimming removed 5 bases from V and 4 bases from J; junction bases left unmatched: 9. CDR3 nucleotide sequence: TGTGCCAGCAGCATCAGCGGGAGAGGAAGAGAGACCCAGTACTTC. Residues: CASSISGRGRETQYF.

The chain employs TRBV5-1 and TRBJ2-7; 13 nucleotides match TRBD2. V was clipped by 3 bases and J by 2 bases; unmatched bases: 2. Germline V lookup: CDR1 SGHRS, CDR2 YFSETQ. The CDR3 consists of 15 residues. The CDR3 spells CASSWGTSGTYEQYF. The CDR3 DNA reads TGCGCCAGCAGCTGGGGGACTAGCGGGACCTACGAGCAGTACTTC.

The count of this clone is one. The V and J genes are TRBV5-4 and TRBJ1-6, with 9 nucleotides matching TRBD1. V lost 4 bases and J lost 9; bases outside the gene matches: 8. The CDR3 has 15 amino acids. Per germline, CDR1 SGHNT and CDR2 YYREEE (reference sequence). This CDR3 is CASSRSRDRVSPLHF. In nucleotides, the CDR3 is TGTGCCAGCAGCCGCTCCCGGGACAGGGTTTCACCCCTCCACTTT.